This record concerns one TCR beta chain sequence. Its antigen is not identified. A junction end diverges from the germline sequence, so it may reflect a read error. PCR involved 60 Vbeta and 13 Jbeta primers. TCRdb's table, derived via immunoSEQ multiplex PCR, lists solely in-frame clones and lacks some. The sample shows about 81,000 clones, around four fifths of them seen only once. The data derive from a study of cytomegalovirus exposure and HLA in healthy donors. Findings and limits, study-wide: Trimming of TCR beta V- and J-genes showed a link, identified in a later analysis, to a missense DCLRE1C variant. Later analysis showed TCR association rates varying by HLA locus, highest for DRB1 and lowest for HLA-C. The presence/absence work took it that sequencing depth was about the same across donors. Previous analysis showed most TCR beta V segments were productive about 87% or about 30% of the time.

CDR1 is SEHNR, CDR2 FQNEAQ, per germline (reference sequence). The CDR3 totals 15 residues. The clonotype comes from a man aged 50-59 years in good health and CMV-seropositive. Sample: PBMCs. V usage is TRBV7-9 and J usage is TRBJ1-3, with TRBD1 as a possible D gene (6 bases). This CDR3 reads CSSRRRGISGNTIYF. CDR3 nucleotides: TGTTCCAGCAGGCGAAGGGGGATCTCTGGAAACACCATATATTTT.